This paragraph reports one T cell receptor beta chain. The antigen is unknown. A clone one base away is much larger, so this may be a read error. Sequenced patients had shown CD8+CD57+ cell expansion by flow cytometry. TCR beta VDJ and CDR3 profiles were obtained from a genomic DNA template. Each CDR3 protein gets one entry after TCRdb re-called the reads with MiXCR. This table holds approximately 250,000 distinct CDR3 sequences, approximately 82% found once. The sample is drawn from a study of CD8+CD57+ T cells in acquired aplastic anemia. General study points: Patients and controls had CD8+ Simpson's diversity values that were not significantly distinct. Sharing between patients and controls was observed for about 27 CD8+ CDR3 sequences.

The CDR3 extends over 13 amino acids. Per the germline V gene, CDR1 is SGHVS and CDR2 is FQNEAQ. The sample was sorted CD4+, CD8+, or CD8+CD57+ T cells (not recorded which) from PBMCs. This clonotype originated in a human donor with aplastic anemia. The J gene is TRBJ1-2, the V gene TRBV7-8; D is possibly TRBD1 (6 bases). The CDR3 DNA is TGTGCCAGCAGCTTTCATCCAGACGGGACATCCCTTTTC. It yields the protein CASSFHPDGTSLF.